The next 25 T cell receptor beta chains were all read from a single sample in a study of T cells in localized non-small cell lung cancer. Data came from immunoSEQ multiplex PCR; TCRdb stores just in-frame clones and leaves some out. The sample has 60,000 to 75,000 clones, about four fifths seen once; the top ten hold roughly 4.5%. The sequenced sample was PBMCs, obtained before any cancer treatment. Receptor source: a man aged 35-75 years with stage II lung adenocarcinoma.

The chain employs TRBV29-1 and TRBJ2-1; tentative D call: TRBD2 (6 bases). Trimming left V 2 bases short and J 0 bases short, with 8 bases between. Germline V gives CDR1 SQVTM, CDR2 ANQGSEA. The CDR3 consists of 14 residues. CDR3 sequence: CSVETSLSYNEQFF. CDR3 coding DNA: TGCAGCGTTGAAACTAGCCTCTCCTACAATGAGCAGTTCTTC.

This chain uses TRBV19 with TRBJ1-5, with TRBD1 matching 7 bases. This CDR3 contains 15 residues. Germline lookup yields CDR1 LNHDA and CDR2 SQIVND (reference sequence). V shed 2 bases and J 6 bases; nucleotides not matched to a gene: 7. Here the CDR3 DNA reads TGTGCCAGTAGTATAACAGGGAGACAGGGTCAGCCCCAGCATTTT. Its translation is CASSITGRQGQPQHF.

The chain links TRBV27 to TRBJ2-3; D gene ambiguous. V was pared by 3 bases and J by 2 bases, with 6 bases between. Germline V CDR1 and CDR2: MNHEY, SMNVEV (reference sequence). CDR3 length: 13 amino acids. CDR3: CASSLVATDTQYF. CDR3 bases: TGTGCCAGCAGTTTGGTAGCCACAGATACGCAGTATTTT.

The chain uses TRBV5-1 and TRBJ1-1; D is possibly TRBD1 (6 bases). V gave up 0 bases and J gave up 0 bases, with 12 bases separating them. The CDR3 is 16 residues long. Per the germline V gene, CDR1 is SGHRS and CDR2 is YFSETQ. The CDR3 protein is CASSLGTGSMNTEAFF. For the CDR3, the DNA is TGCGCCAGCAGCTTGGGAACAGGGTCGATGAACACTGAAGCTTTCTTT.

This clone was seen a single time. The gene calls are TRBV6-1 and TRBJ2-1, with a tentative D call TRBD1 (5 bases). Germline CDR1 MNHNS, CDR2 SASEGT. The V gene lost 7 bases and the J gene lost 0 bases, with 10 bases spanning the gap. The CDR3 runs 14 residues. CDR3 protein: CASTRQFSYNEQFF. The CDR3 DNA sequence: TGTGCCAGCACCAGACAGTTCTCCTACAATGAGCAGTTCTTC.

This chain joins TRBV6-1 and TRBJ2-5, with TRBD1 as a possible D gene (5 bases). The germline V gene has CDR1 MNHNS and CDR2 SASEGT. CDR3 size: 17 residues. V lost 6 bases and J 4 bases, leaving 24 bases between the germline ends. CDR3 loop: CASRELYGQGDLETQYF. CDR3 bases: TGTGCCAGCAGAGAACTATATGGACAAGGGGATTTAGAGACCCAGTACTTC.

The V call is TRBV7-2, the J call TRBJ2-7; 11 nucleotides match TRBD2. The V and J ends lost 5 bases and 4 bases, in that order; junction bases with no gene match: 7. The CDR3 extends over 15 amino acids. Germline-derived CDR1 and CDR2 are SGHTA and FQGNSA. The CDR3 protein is CASSLIGTSGYEQYF. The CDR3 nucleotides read TGTGCCAGCAGCCTCATCGGGACTAGCGGATACGAGCAGTACTTC.

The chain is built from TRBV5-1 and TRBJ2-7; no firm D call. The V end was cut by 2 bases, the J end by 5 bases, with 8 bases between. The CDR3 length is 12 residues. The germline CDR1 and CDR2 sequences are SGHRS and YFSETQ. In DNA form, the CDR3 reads TGCGCCAGCAGCTTCGACGGTAACGAGCAGTACTTC. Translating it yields CASSFDGNEQYF.

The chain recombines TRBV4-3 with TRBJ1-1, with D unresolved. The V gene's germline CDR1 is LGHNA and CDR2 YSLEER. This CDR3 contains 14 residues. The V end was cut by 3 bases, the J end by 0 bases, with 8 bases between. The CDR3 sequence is CASSHEIMNTEAFF. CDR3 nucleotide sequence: TGCGCCAGCAGCCACGAGATAATGAACACTGAAGCTTTCTTT.

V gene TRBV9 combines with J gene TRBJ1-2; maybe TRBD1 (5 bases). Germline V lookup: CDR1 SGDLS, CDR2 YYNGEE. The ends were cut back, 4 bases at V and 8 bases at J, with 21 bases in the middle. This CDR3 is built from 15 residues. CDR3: CASSPSSLQGTGYTF. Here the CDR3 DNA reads TGTGCCAGCAGCCCGTCCTCCCTTCAGGGAACGGGCTACACCTTC. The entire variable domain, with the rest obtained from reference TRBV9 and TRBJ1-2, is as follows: DSGVTQTPKHLITATGQRVTLRCSPRSGDLSVYWYQQSLDQGLQFLIQYYNGEERAKGNILERFSAQQFPDLHSELNLSSLELGDSALYFCASSPSSLQGTGYTFGSGTRLTVV.

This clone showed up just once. The CDR3 nucleotides are TGTGCCAGCAGGATAGACAGAGAGAACACTGAAGCTTTCTTT. Translating it yields CASRIDRENTEAFF. The chain recombines TRBV27 with TRBJ1-1; TRBD1 might be the D (5 bases). Germline CDR1 reads MNHEY; CDR2 reads SMNVEV (reference sequence). CDR3 size: 14 residues. V was cut by 6 bases and J by 1 base, with 12 bases left in between.

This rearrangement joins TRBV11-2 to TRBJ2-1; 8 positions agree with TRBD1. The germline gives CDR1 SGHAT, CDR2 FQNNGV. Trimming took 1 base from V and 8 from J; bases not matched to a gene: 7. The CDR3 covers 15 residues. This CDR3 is CASSLGKGQVYEQFF. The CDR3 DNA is TGTGCCAGCAGCTTAGGTAAGGGACAGGTGTATGAGCAGTTCTTC.

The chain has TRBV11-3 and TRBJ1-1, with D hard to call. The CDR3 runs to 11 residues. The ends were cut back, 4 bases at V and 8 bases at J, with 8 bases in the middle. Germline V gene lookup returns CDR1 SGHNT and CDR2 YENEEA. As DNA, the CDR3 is TGTGCCAGCAGCTCGTCAAGAGAAGCTTTCTTT. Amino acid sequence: CASSSSREAFF.

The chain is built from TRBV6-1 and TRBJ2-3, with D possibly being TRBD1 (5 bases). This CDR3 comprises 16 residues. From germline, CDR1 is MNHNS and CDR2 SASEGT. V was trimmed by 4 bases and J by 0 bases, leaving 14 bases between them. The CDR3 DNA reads TGTGCCAGCAGTGCTCAGGGCGGACCGAGCACAGATACGCAGTATTTT. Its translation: CASSAQGGPSTDTQYF.

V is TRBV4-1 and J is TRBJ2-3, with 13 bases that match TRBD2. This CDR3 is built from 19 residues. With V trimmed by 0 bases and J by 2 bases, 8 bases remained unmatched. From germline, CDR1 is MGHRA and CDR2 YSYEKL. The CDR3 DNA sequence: TGCGCCAGCAGCCAAGATAACCGGGGACTAGCGGGGATCACAGATACGCAGTATTTT. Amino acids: CASSQDNRGLAGITDTQYF.

The CDR3 DNA reads TGTGCCACCAGCAGAGAACGGGGCCAATTACTGAACACTGAAGCTTTCTTT. This translates into CATSRERGQLLNTEAFF. V and J are TRBV15 and TRBJ1-1; the D gene is possibly TRBD1 (5 bases). The germline gives CDR1 LNHNV, CDR2 YYDKDF (reference sequence). Trimming took 0 bases from V and 0 from J, leaving 14 bases between them. The CDR3 consists of 17 residues.

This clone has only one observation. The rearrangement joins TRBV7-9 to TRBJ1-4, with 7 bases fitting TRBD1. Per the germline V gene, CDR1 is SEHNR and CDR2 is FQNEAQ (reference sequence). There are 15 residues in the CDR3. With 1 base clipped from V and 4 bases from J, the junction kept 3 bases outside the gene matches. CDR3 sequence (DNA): TGTGCCAGCAGCTTAGGGGACAGCATTAATGAAAAACTGTTTTTT. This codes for CASSLGDSINEKLFF.

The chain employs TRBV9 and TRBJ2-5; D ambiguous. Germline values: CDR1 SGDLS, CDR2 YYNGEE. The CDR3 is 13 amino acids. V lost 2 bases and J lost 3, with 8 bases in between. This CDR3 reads CASSVGLKETQYF. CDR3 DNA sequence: TGTGCCAGCAGCGTCGGCCTAAAAGAGACCCAGTACTTC.

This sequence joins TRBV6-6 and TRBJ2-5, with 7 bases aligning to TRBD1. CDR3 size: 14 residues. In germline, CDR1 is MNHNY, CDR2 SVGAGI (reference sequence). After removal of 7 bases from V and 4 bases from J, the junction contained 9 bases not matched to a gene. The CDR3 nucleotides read TGTGCCAGCACCCCGGGACAGTTGGGAGAGACCCAGTACTTC. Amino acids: CASTPGQLGETQYF.

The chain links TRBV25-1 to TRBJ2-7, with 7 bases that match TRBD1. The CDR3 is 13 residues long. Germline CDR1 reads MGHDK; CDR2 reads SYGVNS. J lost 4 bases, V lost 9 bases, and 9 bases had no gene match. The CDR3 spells CASTGTERYEQYF. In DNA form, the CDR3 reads TGTGCCAGTACCGGGACAGAAAGGTACGAGCAGTACTTC.

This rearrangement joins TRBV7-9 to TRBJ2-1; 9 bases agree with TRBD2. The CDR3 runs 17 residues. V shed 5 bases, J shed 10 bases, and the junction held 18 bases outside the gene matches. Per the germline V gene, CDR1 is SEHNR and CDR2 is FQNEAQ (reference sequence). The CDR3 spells CASSQDVERGAFKEQFF. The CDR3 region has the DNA TGTGCCAGCAGCCAAGATGTCGAGCGGGGGGCCTTTAAAGAGCAGTTCTTC.

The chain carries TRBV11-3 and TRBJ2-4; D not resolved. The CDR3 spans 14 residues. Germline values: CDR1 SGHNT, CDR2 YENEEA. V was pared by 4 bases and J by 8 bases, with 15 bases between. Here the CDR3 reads CASSYRVPTDIQYF. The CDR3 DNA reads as TGTGCCAGCAGCTACCGAGTCCCTACGGACATTCAGTACTTC.

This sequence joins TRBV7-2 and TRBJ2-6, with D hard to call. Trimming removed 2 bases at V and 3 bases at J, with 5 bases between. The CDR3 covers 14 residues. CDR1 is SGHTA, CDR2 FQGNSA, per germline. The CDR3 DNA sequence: TGTGCCAGCAGCTTACAGCTTGGGGCCAACGTCCTGACTTTC. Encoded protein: CASSLQLGANVLTF.

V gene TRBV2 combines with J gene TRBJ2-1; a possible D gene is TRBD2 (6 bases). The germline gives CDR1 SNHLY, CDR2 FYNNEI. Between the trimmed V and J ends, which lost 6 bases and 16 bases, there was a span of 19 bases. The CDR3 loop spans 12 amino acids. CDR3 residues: CASRAYTDYFFF. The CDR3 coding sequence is TGTGCCAGCAGGGCCTATACGGACTACTTCTTCTTC.

The CDR3 DNA sequence: TGCGCCAGCAGCTTTGAACTAGCAACCACCTACGAGCAGTACTTC. It translates to CASSFELATTYEQYF. J is TRBJ2-7 and V is TRBV5-1, with D possibly matching TRBD2 (6 bases). Germline V gene sequence: CDR1 SGHRS, CDR2 YFSETQ. V lost 2 bases and J 2 bases, leaving 14 bases between the germline ends. The CDR3 has 15 residues.